A selection of T cell receptor beta chains follows, all from one sample in a study of blood T cell repertoires in COVID-19. TCRdb's copy holds only in-frame clones and misses some; the assay was immunoSEQ multiplex PCR. This table holds roughly 260,000 clones, roughly 82% found once. Material for sequencing was peripheral blood. Receptor source: a woman at least 80 years old with active or convalescent COVID-19. The CDR3 runs from the conserved cysteine through the conserved F or W. D genes are given only for firm matches. Clone size, where shown, is once, few, many, or a class for clones that have expanded.

J gene: TRBJ1-5
D gene: TRBD1
V gene: TRBV3-1/TRBV3-2
clone size: -
CDR3 DNA: TGTGCCAGCAGCCAAGAGGGACAGGTCGAAGGCGCGCCCCAGCATTTT
CDR3 protein: CASSQEGQVEGAPQHF

J gene: TRBJ2-5
D gene: -
V gene: TRBV9
clone size: -
CDR3 DNA: TGTGCCAGCAGCGTAGGGGCAGAAGAGACCCAGTACTTC
CDR3 protein: CASSVGAEETQYF

J gene: TRBJ2-1
D gene: -
V gene: TRBV7-9
clone size: -
CDR3 DNA: TGTGCCAGCAGCCTTAGTCTCCTATACAATGAGCAGTTCTTC
CDR3 protein: CASSLSLLYNEQFF

J gene: TRBJ2-2
D gene: TRBD2
V gene: TRBV5-1
clone size: -
CDR3 DNA: TGCGCCAGCAGCTTGACTAGCGGACCCACCGGGGAGCTGTTTTTT
CDR3 protein: CASSLTSGPTGELFF

J gene: TRBJ1-4
D gene: -
V gene: TRBV6-6
clone size: -
CDR3 DNA: TGTGCCAGCAGGCACCAGGGTTATAATGAAAAACTGTTTTTT
CDR3 protein: CASRHQGYNEKLFF

J gene: TRBJ1-5
D gene: TRBD1
V gene: TRBV28
clone size: -
CDR3 DNA: TGTGCCAGCAGTTCCGCCGGGACAGGGATTCAGCCCCAGCATTTT
CDR3 protein: CASSSAGTGIQPQHF

J gene: TRBJ2-7
D gene: -
V gene: TRBV29-1
clone size: -
CDR3 DNA: TGCAGCGTTGAATTCGGGGGACGATACGAGCAGTACTTC
CDR3 protein: CSVEFGGRYEQYF

J gene: TRBJ1-5
D gene: -
V gene: TRBV3-1/TRBV3-2
clone size: -
CDR3 DNA: TGTGCCAGCAGCCAAGATTTGGGGGCAACTCAGCCCCAGCATTTT
CDR3 protein: CASSQDLGATQPQHF

J gene: TRBJ2-3
D gene: -
V gene: TRBV2
clone size: -
CDR3 DNA: TGTGCCAGCAGTGGACTATCAGATACGCAGTATTTT
CDR3 protein: CASSGLSDTQYF

J gene: TRBJ2-1
D gene: TRBD2
V gene: TRBV6-1
clone size: -
CDR3 DNA: TGTGCCAGCAGTGAAAAAACTAGCGGGAGGCTCGGGGATGAGCAGTTCTTC
CDR3 protein: CASSEKTSGRLGDEQFF

J gene: TRBJ1-1
D gene: -
V gene: TRBV7-8
clone size: few
CDR3 DNA: TGTGCCAGCAGCTTTACAGGGACCGGTGAAGCTTTCTTT
CDR3 protein: CASSFTGTGEAFF

J gene: TRBJ2-2
D gene: TRBD1
V gene: TRBV2
clone size: -
CDR3 DNA: TGTGCCAGTATACCGGGACAGGGAGGAATCGGGGAGCTGTTTTTT
CDR3 protein: CASIPGQGGIGELFF

J gene: TRBJ2-5
D gene: -
V gene: TRBV5-1
clone size: -
CDR3 DNA: TGCGCCAGCAGCTTGGGAGTCGAGACCCAGTACTTC
CDR3 protein: CASSLGVETQYF

J gene: TRBJ2-7
D gene: TRBD1
V gene: TRBV7-2
clone size: -
CDR3 DNA: TGTGCCAGCAGCCCCGGGACAGGGGCGTTCTACGAGCAGTACTTC
CDR3 protein: CASSPGTGAFYEQYF

J gene: TRBJ2-7
D gene: TRBD1
V gene: TRBV6-2/TRBV6-3
clone size: once
CDR3 DNA: TGTGCCAGCAGTTCGCCGGGACAGGGGAGGGTCTACGAGCAGTACTTC
CDR3 protein: CASSSPGQGRVYEQYF

J gene: TRBJ2-3
D gene: -
V gene: TRBV3-1/TRBV3-2
clone size: -
CDR3 DNA: TGTGCCAGCAGCCAAGAACCACAGGGGGGGTATACGCAGTATTTT
CDR3 protein: CASSQEPQGGYTQYF

J gene: TRBJ2-3
D gene: -
V gene: TRBV2
clone size: -
CDR3 DNA: TGTGCCAGCAGTGATCGGTCCGCCCGAGATACGCAGTATTTT
CDR3 protein: CASSDRSARDTQYF

J gene: TRBJ2-7
D gene: TRBD2
V gene: TRBV29-1
clone size: -
CDR3 DNA: TGCAGCGTTGGATCTAGCGGGAGTGATTGGAGCGAGCAGTACTTC
CDR3 protein: CSVGSSGSDWSEQYF

J gene: TRBJ1-6
D gene: -
V gene: TRBV6-5
clone size: -
CDR3 DNA: TGTGCCAGCAGTTACTCGGGACAATACAGCACCCTCCACTTT
CDR3 protein: CASSYSGQYSTLHF

J gene: TRBJ1-2
D gene: TRBD1
V gene: TRBV6-5
clone size: -
CDR3 DNA: TGTGCCAGCAGTTCGACAGGGGACTATGGCTACACCTTC
CDR3 protein: CASSSTGDYGYTF

J gene: TRBJ2-2
D gene: -
V gene: TRBV11-3
clone size: once
CDR3 DNA: TGTGCCAGCAGCTTAGGGCAGGGGACCGGGGAGCTGTTTTTT
CDR3 protein: CASSLGQGTGELFF

J gene: TRBJ1-5
D gene: TRBD1
V gene: TRBV6-1
clone size: -
CDR3 DNA: TGTGCCAGCAGTGAAGCAGGGGGCACTTTGCTAAATCAGCCCCAGCATTTT
CDR3 protein: CASSEAGGTLLNQPQHF

J gene: TRBJ2-3
D gene: TRBD1
V gene: TRBV29-1
clone size: -
CDR3 DNA: TGCAGCGCACGAGAGGACAGGGGTGCAGATACGCAGTATTTT
CDR3 protein: CSAREDRGADTQYF

J gene: TRBJ2-5
D gene: TRBD2
V gene: TRBV5-1
clone size: -
CDR3 DNA: TGCGCCAGCAGCTTGGAGGGACGGGTCGCGGGAGGCGAGACCCAGTACTTC
CDR3 protein: CASSLEGRVAGGETQYF

J gene: TRBJ2-2
D gene: -
V gene: TRBV30
clone size: -
CDR3 DNA: TGTGCCTGGAGTGCCACTGCCGGGGAGCTGTTTTTT
CDR3 protein: CAWSATAGELFF

J gene: TRBJ2-5
D gene: TRBD1
V gene: TRBV5-1
clone size: -
CDR3 DNA: TGCGCCAGCAGCTTGGCCGGGACAGGAGGGGAGACCCAGTACTTC
CDR3 protein: CASSLAGTGGETQYF

J gene: TRBJ2-5
D gene: -
V gene: TRBV10-1
clone size: -
CDR3 DNA: TGCGCCAGCAGTGAGTCAGGGGGCCAAGAGACCCAGTACTTC
CDR3 protein: CASSESGGQETQYF

J gene: TRBJ1-2
D gene: -
V gene: TRBV6-1
clone size: -
CDR3 DNA: TGTGCCAGCAGTGAGCCGGTATCCTATGGCTACACCTTC
CDR3 protein: CASSEPVSYGYTF

J gene: TRBJ1-5
D gene: -
V gene: TRBV28
clone size: -
CDR3 DNA: TGTGCCAGCAGTCCCGAGGGTATGGGTAATCAGCCCCAGCATTTT
CDR3 protein: CASSPEGMGNQPQHF

J gene: TRBJ1-5
D gene: -
V gene: TRBV29-1
clone size: once
CDR3 DNA: TGCAGCGTTGCCGACAGTCCGGGTCAGCCCCAGCATTTT
CDR3 protein: CSVADSPGQPQHF

J gene: TRBJ2-7
D gene: -
V gene: TRBV18
clone size: -
CDR3 DNA: TGTGCCAGCTCCCAAGAGGTTTACCCCTACGAGCAGTACTTC
CDR3 protein: CASSQEVYPYEQYF

J gene: TRBJ2-5
D gene: -
V gene: TRBV29-1
clone size: -
CDR3 DNA: TGCAGCGTTGCCTCAAACCTAGGGGGTCAAGAGACCCAGTACTTC
CDR3 protein: CSVASNLGGQETQYF

J gene: TRBJ2-1
D gene: -
V gene: TRBV5-1
clone size: -
CDR3 DNA: TGCGCCAGCAGGGGGCAGGGACTCTACAATGAGCAGTTCTTC
CDR3 protein: CASRGQGLYNEQFF

J gene: TRBJ2-5
D gene: -
V gene: TRBV28
clone size: -
CDR3 DNA: TGTGCCCGCGAGATTGGGGGGGAGACCCAGTACTTC
CDR3 protein: CAREIGGETQYF

J gene: TRBJ2-3
D gene: -
V gene: TRBV29-1
clone size: -
CDR3 DNA: TGCAGCGCGTGGGCCCCAGGGGCTAGCACAGATACGCAGTATTTT
CDR3 protein: CSAWAPGASTDTQYF

J gene: TRBJ2-3
D gene: TRBD2
V gene: TRBV18
clone size: -
CDR3 DNA: TGTGCCAGCTCACCGGGACTAGCGGCAAGCACAGATACGCAGTATTTT
CDR3 protein: CASSPGLAASTDTQYF

J gene: TRBJ1-6
D gene: -
V gene: TRBV14
clone size: -
CDR3 DNA: TGTGCCAGCAGCCAACTAAGTTCACCCCTCCACTTT
CDR3 protein: CASSQLSSPLHF

J gene: TRBJ2-7
D gene: TRBD1
V gene: TRBV28
clone size: -
CDR3 DNA: TGTGCCAGCAGTTTATCGGGTACAGGGGCGGCCTACGAGCAGTACTTC
CDR3 protein: CASSLSGTGAAYEQYF

J gene: TRBJ2-3
D gene: TRBD1
V gene: TRBV28
clone size: once
CDR3 DNA: TGTGCCAGCAGCCTTAAACACAGGGGAGTGTCCACAGATACGCAGTATTTT
CDR3 protein: CASSLKHRGVSTDTQYF

J gene: TRBJ1-5
D gene: TRBD1
V gene: TRBV2
clone size: once
CDR3 DNA: TGTGCCAGCAACCTCGGGACAGGTTATTATCAGCCCCAGCATTTT
CDR3 protein: CASNLGTGYYQPQHF

J gene: TRBJ1-5
D gene: -
V gene: TRBV6-5
clone size: -
CDR3 DNA: TGTGCCAGCAGTCCTCTCTATGATCAGCCCCAGCATTTT
CDR3 protein: CASSPLYDQPQHF

J gene: TRBJ2-1
D gene: -
V gene: TRBV27
clone size: few
CDR3 DNA: TGTGCCAGCAGTTTTACAGGGAGTGACAATGAGCAGTTCTTC
CDR3 protein: CASSFTGSDNEQFF

J gene: TRBJ2-3
D gene: -
V gene: TRBV12-3/TRBV12-4
clone size: -
CDR3 DNA: TGTGCCAGCAGCAATACTCCAGATACGCAGTATTTT
CDR3 protein: CASSNTPDTQYF

J gene: TRBJ1-2
D gene: -
V gene: TRBV7-9
clone size: once
CDR3 DNA: TGTGCCAGCAGCCTTGATGGGGGGGTAAACTATGGCTACACCTTC
CDR3 protein: CASSLDGGVNYGYTF

J gene: TRBJ2-7
D gene: -
V gene: TRBV27
clone size: -
CDR3 DNA: TGTGCCAGCAGTTTTAGGGGCACAGGCTACGAGCAGTACTTC
CDR3 protein: CASSFRGTGYEQYF

J gene: TRBJ2-1
D gene: TRBD2
V gene: TRBV5-4
clone size: -
CDR3 DNA: TGTGCCAGCAGCTTGGAGCGGGATCAGTTCTTC
CDR3 protein: CASSLERDQFF

J gene: TRBJ2-3
D gene: -
V gene: TRBV7-7
clone size: -
CDR3 DNA: TGTGCTAGCAGCTTAGAGATTACGGGGCTAGCGAGCACAGATACGCAGTATTTT
CDR3 protein: CASSLEITGLASTDTQYF

J gene: TRBJ2-3
D gene: TRBD2
V gene: TRBV4-2
clone size: -
CDR3 DNA: TGTGCCAGCAGCCAAGATATCCTAGCGGGGGGATGGCCCGCCACAGATACGCAGTATTTT
CDR3 protein: CASSQDILAGGWPATDTQYF

J gene: TRBJ2-7
D gene: TRBD2
V gene: TRBV5-4
clone size: once
CDR3 DNA: TGTGCCAGCAGGACCGGGACTAGCGGGAGGGCCTCCGAGCAGTACTTC
CDR3 protein: CASRTGTSGRASEQYF

J gene: TRBJ1-5
D gene: -
V gene: TRBV5-6
clone size: -
CDR3 DNA: TGTGCCAGCAGCCTTTCCTTAAATAGCAATCAGCCCCAGCATTTT
CDR3 protein: CASSLSLNSNQPQHF